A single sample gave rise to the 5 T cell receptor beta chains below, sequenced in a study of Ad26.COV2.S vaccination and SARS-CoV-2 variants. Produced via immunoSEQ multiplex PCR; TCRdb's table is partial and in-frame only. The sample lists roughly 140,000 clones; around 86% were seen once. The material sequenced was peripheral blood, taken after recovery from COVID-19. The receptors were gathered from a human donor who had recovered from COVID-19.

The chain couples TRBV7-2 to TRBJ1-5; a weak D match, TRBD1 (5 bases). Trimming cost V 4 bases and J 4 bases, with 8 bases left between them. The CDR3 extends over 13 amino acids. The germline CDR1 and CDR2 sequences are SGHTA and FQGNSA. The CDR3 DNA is TGTGCCAGCAGCTCACAGGAGAATCAGCCCCAGCATTTT. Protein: CASSSQENQPQHF.

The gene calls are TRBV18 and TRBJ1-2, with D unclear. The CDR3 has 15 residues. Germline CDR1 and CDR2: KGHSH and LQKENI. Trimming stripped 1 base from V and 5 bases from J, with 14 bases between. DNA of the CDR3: TGTGCCAGCTCACCACTTGGACGCCCAGGATATGGCTACACCTTC. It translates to CASSPLGRPGYGYTF.

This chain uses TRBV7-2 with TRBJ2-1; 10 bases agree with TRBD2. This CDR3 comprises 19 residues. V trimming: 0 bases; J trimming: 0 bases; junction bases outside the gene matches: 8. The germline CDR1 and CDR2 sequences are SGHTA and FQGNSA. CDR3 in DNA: TGTGCCAGCAGCTTAGCAGGGACTAGCGCCAGGAGCTCCTACAATGAGCAGTTCTTC. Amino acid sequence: CASSLAGTSARSSYNEQFF.

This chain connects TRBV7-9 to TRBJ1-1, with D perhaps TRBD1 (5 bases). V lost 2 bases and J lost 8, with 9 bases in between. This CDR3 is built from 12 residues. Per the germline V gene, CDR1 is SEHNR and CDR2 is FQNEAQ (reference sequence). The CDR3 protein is CASSLIRGEAFF. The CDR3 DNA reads TGTGCCAGCAGCTTAATTAGGGGCGAAGCTTTCTTT. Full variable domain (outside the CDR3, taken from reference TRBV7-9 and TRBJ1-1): DTGVSQNPRHKITKRGQNVTFRCDPISEHNRLYWYRQTLGQGPEFLTYFQNEAQLEKSRLLSDRFSAERPKGSFSTLEIQRTEQGDSAMYLCASSLIRGEAFFGQGTRLTVV.

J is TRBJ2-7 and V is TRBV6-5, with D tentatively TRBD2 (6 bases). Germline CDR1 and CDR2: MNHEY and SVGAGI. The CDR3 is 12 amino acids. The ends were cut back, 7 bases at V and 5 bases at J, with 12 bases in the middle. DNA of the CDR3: TGTGCCAGCATCGCAGGGAGGCACGAGCAGTACTTC. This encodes CASIAGRHEQYF.